Listed below are T cell receptor beta chains from one sample, sequenced in a study of blood T cell repertoires in COVID-19. Using immunoSEQ multiplex PCR, the repertoire was profiled, and TCRdb retains in-frame clones only, with some absent. The data show about 250,000 clones, 88% seen once. Sequenced material: peripheral blood. The receptors originated from a woman aged 40 to 49 who had recovered from COVID-19. Both conserved end residues are part of each CDR3. A D gene is named only where the DNA matches it firmly. Some rows have no size entry. The others give once, few or many, or a class for an expanded clone.

>NA|TRBV18|TRBD2|TRBJ2-3
CASSPAGGPDTQYF
TGTGCCAGCTCACCAGCGGGAGGGCCAGATACGCAGTATTTT
>NA|TRBV6-2/TRBV6-3|NA|TRBJ1-5
CASSPPRSNQPQHF
TGTGCCAGCAGCCCACCCCGGAGCAATCAGCCCCAGCATTTT
>NA|TRBV6-1|NA|TRBJ2-7
CASSDSGHGDEQYF
TGTGCCAGCAGTGATAGCGGTCACGGGGACGAGCAGTACTTC
>NA|TRBV9|TRBD1|TRBJ1-2
CASSVGGGGFGYTF
TGTGCCAGCAGCGTAGGCGGAGGGGGCTTTGGCTACACCTTC
>NA|TRBV7-6|TRBD2|TRBJ2-7
CASSLVAGEQYF
TGTGCCAGCAGCTTAGTAGCGGGCGAGCAGTACTTC
>NA|TRBV14|NA|TRBJ2-2
CASSPGGPARAGELFF
TGTGCCAGCAGCCCAGGGGGGCCAGCGAGGGCCGGGGAGCTGTTTTTT
>NA|TRBV7-3|TRBD2|TRBJ2-5
CASSRVAGGGETQYF
TGTGCCAGCAGCCGAGTAGCGGGAGGGGGGGAGACCCAGTACTTC
>NA|TRBV6-4|TRBD2|TRBJ2-1
CASSGASGSYNEQFF
TGTGCCAGCAGTGGGGCTAGCGGGTCCTACAATGAGCAGTTCTTC
>once|TRBV18|NA|TRBJ2-4
CASSPGVAKNIQYF
TGTGCCAGCTCACCCGGGGTAGCCAAAAACATTCAGTACTTC
>NA|TRBV4-1|NA|TRBJ1-4
CASSPNPIEKLFF
TGCGCCAGCAGCCCAAATCCCATTGAAAAACTGTTTTTT
>NA|TRBV24-1|NA|TRBJ1-1
CATSDTALGGQGLAEAFF
TGTGCCACCAGTGACACCGCCCTAGGCGGGCAGGGGTTGGCTGAAGCTTTCTTT
>NA|TRBV5-4|NA|TRBJ1-3
CASSLGLPSGNTIYF
TGTGCCAGCAGCTTGGGCCTACCCTCTGGAAACACCATATATTTT
>NA|TRBV6-5|TRBD1|TRBJ2-7
CASTRGGQGPYEQYF
TGTGCCAGCACCAGGGGGGGACAGGGACCCTACGAGCAGTACTTC
>NA|TRBV30|TRBD1|TRBJ1-4
CAWDGGTEDEKLFF
TGTGCCTGGGACGGAGGGACAGAGGATGAAAAACTGTTTTTT
>NA|TRBV6-5|TRBD1|TRBJ1-2
CASRRDRGGGGYTF
TGTGCCAGCAGACGGGACAGGGGAGGAGGTGGCTACACCTTC